This TCR beta chain was sequenced for a study of human thymus T cells. Assay: immunoSEQ multiplex PCR; the TCRdb copy retains only in-frame clones and omits some. There are more than 50,000 clones in the sample; 90% to 95% occur only once, and roughly 5.7% lies in the top ten. With 6 bases removed from V and 7 bases from J, the gap between germline ends came to 16 bases. Germline V gene data show CDR1 as KGHSH and CDR2 as LQKENI. The CDR3 runs to 14 residues. The V gene is TRBV18, the J gene TRBJ1-5, with D perhaps matching TRBD1 (5 bases). This receptor was taken from a boy in the first two years of life with a congenital heart defect but otherwise immunologically healthy. Source material: blood. The CDR3 here is CASSPEEGRQPQHF. CDR3 bases: TGTGCCAGCTCCCCCGAGGAGGGGAGGCAGCCCCAGCATTTT.